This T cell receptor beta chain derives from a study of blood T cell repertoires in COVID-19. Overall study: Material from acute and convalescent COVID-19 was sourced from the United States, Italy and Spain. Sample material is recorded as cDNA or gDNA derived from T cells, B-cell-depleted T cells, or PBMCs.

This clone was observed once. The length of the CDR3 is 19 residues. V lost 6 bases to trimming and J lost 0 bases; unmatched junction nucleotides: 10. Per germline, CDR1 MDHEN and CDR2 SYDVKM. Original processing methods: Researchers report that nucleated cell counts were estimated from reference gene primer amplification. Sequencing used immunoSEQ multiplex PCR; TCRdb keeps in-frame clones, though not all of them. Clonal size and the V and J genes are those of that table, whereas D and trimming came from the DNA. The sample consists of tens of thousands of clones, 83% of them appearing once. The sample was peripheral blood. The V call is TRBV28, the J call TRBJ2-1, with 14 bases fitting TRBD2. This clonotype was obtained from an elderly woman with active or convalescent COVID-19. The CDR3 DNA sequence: TGTGCCAGCAGCCTATCGGGACTAGCGGGAGTGAGCTCCTACAATGAGCAGTTCTTC. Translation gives CASSLSGLAGVSSYNEQFF.